Sequencing of this T cell receptor beta chain was carried out in a study of T cell responses to AZD1222 COVID-19 vaccine. Study results and caveats: At study baseline, merely several AZD1222 recipients were seropositive. Possibly, clonal diversity was underestimated; donors were largely white British and included more females. Spike-specific TCR breadth and depth grew following two AZD1222 doses. Repertoires were obtained solely post-peak T cell response.

The sample holds one count of this clone. Its antigen remains unidentified. The CDR3 is 13 amino acids. V shed 7 bases, J shed 6 bases, and the junction held 5 bases outside the gene matches. Germline V gives CDR1 LNHDA, CDR2 SQIVND (reference sequence). The protocol was immunoSEQ multiplex PCR, while the TCRdb copy is restricted to in-frame clones and leaves out a portion. This table has some 120,000 clones, about 88% appearing once. The gene calls are TRBV19 and TRBJ1-5; 8 positions match TRBD1. Sequences were derived from peripheral blood, sampled on day 0 of MenACWY control vaccination. The sequence was collected from an adult in good health. In DNA, the CDR3 is TGTGCCAGTACAGGACAGGGCGGTCAGCCCCAGCATTTT. Translated, it gives CASTGQGGQPQHF.